Below are 13 T cell receptor beta chains sequenced from a single sample in a study of blood T cell repertoires in COVID-19. The repertoire was sequenced with immunoSEQ multiplex PCR; TCRdb's copy has only in-frame clones and lacks some. The profile shows roughly 100,000 clones, approximately 80% of them singletons. Sequencing input: peripheral blood. The receptors originated from a human donor in a cohort sampled during active or convalescent COVID-19.

The chain is built from TRBV6-4 and TRBJ2-7, with a possible D match to TRBD1 (6 bases). The CDR3 loop spans 14 amino acids. The germline V gene has CDR1 MRHNA and CDR2 SNTAGT. Trimming left V 4 bases short and J 1 base short, with 11 bases between. The CDR3 sequence: CASSGGGRSYEQYF. CDR3 in DNA: TGTGCCAGCAGTGGAGGGGGTCGGTCCTACGAGCAGTACTTC.

V and J are TRBV11-2 and TRBJ1-1; D unclear. This CDR3 spans 11 amino acids. V was shortened by 5 bases and J by 11 bases, with 12 bases between the two germline ends. CDR1 and CDR2 (germline): SGHAT, FQNNGV. The CDR3 coding sequence is TGTGCCAGCAGCGCCCGGGAGGGTGCTTTCTTT. This translates into CASSAREGAFF.

The chain joins TRBV6-5 to TRBJ1-1; TRBD1 matches at 10 bases. The J segment lost 3 bases and the V segment lost 5 bases, leaving 3 bases of the junction unmatched. In germline, CDR1 is MNHEY, CDR2 SVGAGI. The CDR3 loop spans 14 amino acids. Written as DNA, the CDR3 is TGTGCCAGCAGTCTCGGACAGGGGGACACTGAAGCTTTCTTT. Its protein product is CASSLGQGDTEAFF.

V and J are TRBV7-3 and TRBJ1-1, with unresolved D. V was pared by 5 bases and J by 0 bases, with 7 bases between. CDR3 length equals 13 residues. Germline CDR1 SGHTA, CDR2 FQGTGA. This CDR3 is CASSRGLNTEAFF. The CDR3 nucleotides are TGTGCCAGCAGCCGGGGATTGAACACTGAAGCTTTCTTT.

This clone was detected many times. This chain joins TRBV2 and TRBJ1-6; D perhaps matches TRBD1 (5 bases). V lost 4 bases, J lost 9 bases, and 13 bases lay in between. This CDR3 comprises 14 residues. Germline V gene data show CDR1 as SNHLY and CDR2 as FYNNEI. CDR3 amino acids: CASSGREGPSPLHF. The CDR3 coding sequence is TGTGCCAGCAGTGGCAGGGAGGGTCCTTCACCCCTCCACTTT. Supplemented by reference TRBV2 and TRBJ1-6, the full variable domain reads EPEVTQTPSHQVTQMGQEVILRCVPISNHLYFYWYRQILGQKVEFLVSFYNNEISEKSEIFDDQFSVERPDGSNFTLKIRSTKLEDSAMYFCASSGREGPSPLHFGNGTRLTVT.

J is TRBJ2-1 and V is TRBV5-8; D is possibly TRBD2 (7 bases). The CDR3 consists of 14 residues. In germline, CDR1 is SGHTS, CDR2 YDEGEE. The V gene lost 6 bases and the J gene lost 6 bases, with 16 bases spanning the gap. The CDR3 region has the DNA TGTGCCAGCAAGGGGGGGCTCACCGCCAATGAGCAGTTCTTC. It is translated as CASKGGLTANEQFF.

The J gene is TRBJ2-7, the V gene TRBV29-1, with 8 bases that match TRBD1. V shed 4 bases and J 4 bases; nucleotides not matched to a gene: 6. CDR3 length equals 13 residues. The germline V gene has CDR1 SQVTM and CDR2 ANQGSEA. CDR3 in amino acids: CSVARQGFYEQYF. CDR3 nucleotides: TGCAGCGTTGCAAGACAGGGGTTTTACGAGCAGTACTTC.

This chain links TRBV30 with TRBJ2-7; D is unclear. The germline gives CDR1 GTSNPN, CDR2 SVGIG (reference sequence). With 0 bases removed from V and 1 base from J, the gap between germline ends came to 13 bases. This CDR3 region has 15 residues. The CDR3 is CAWSVNLAVSYEQYF. The CDR3 DNA follows: TGTGCCTGGAGTGTAAATTTGGCTGTTTCCTACGAGCAGTACTTC. The entire variable domain, with the rest obtained from reference TRBV30 and TRBJ2-7, is as follows: SQTIHQWPATLVQPVGSPLSLECTVEGTSNPNLYWYRQAAGRGLQLLFYSVGIGQISSEVPQNLSASRPQDRQFILSSKKLLLSDSGFYLCAWSVNLAVSYEQYFGPGTRLTVT.

The chain employs TRBV4-2 and TRBJ1-4, with 10 positions matching TRBD1. The junction had 3 bases not matched to a gene; V was cut back by 3 bases and J by 8 bases. Per germline, CDR1 LGHNA and CDR2 YNFKEQ. This CDR3 is 14 amino acids long. DNA of the CDR3: TGTGCCAGCAGCCAGGGACAGGGGACGGAAAAACTGTTTTTT. This translates into CASSQGQGTEKLFF.

The V and J genes are TRBV6-1 and TRBJ1-2, with a possible D match to TRBD1 (5 bases). There are 16 residues in the CDR3. Trimming pared 3 bases from V and 4 bases from J, leaving 18 bases between. The germline CDR1 and CDR2 sequences are MNHNS and SASEGT. CDR3 loop: CASSESGLRTAYGYTF. Written as DNA, the CDR3 is TGTGCCAGCAGTGAGTCGGGACTCCGGACTGCCTATGGCTACACCTTC.

This clone was observed a single time. This chain connects TRBV28 to TRBJ1-5; D is unclear. Germline loops: CDR1 MDHEN, CDR2 SYDVKM. Trimming took off 5 bases at V and 9 bases at J, with 14 bases between the two ends. This CDR3 contains 13 residues. For the CDR3, the DNA is TGTGCCAGCAGTCCCTCGCGGAGCGGGCCCCAGCATTTT. Protein product: CASSPSRSGPQHF.

This chain uses TRBV4-1 with TRBJ1-4, with no clear D. The V end was cut by 4 bases, the J end by 7 bases, with 22 bases between. This CDR3 is built from 17 residues. Germline CDR1 MGHRA, CDR2 YSYEKL. CDR3: CASSPDLTAGGGEKLFF. In nucleotides, the CDR3 is TGCGCCAGCAGCCCGGACCTAACGGCAGGAGGAGGTGAAAAACTGTTTTTT.

The V gene is TRBV5-4, the J gene TRBJ1-2; no clear D. The V gene lost 0 bases and the J gene lost 2 bases, with 5 bases spanning the gap. Germline-derived CDR1 and CDR2 are SGHNT and YYREEE (reference sequence). The CDR3 covers 13 residues. For the CDR3, the DNA is TGTGCCAGCAGCTTGGTACAGAACTATGGCTACACCTTC. It encodes CASSLVQNYGYTF.